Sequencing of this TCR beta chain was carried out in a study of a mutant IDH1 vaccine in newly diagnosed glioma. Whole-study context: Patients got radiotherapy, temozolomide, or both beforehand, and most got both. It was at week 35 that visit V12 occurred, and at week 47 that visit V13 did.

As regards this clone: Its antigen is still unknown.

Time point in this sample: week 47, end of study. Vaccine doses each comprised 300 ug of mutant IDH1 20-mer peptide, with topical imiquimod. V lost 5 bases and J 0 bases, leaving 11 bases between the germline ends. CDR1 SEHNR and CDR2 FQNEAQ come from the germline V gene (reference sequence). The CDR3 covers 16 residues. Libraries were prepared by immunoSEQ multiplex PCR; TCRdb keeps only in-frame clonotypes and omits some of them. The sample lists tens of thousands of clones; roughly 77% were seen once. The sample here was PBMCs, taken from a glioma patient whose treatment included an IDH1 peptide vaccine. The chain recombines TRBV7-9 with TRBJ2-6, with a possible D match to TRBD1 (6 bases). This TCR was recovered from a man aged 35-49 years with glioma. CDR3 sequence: CASSTGPPSGANVLTF. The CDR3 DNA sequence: TGTGCCAGCAGCACAGGGCCCCCCTCTGGGGCCAACGTCCTGACTTTC.